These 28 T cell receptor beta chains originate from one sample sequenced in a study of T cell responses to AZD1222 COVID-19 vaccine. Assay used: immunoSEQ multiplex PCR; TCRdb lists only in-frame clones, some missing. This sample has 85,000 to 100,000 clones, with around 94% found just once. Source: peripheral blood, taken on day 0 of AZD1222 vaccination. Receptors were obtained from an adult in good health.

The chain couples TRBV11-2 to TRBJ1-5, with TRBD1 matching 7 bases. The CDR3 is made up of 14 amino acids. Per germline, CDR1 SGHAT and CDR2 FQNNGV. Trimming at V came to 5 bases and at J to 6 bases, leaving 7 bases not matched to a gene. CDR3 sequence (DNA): TGTGCCAGCAGCCCCGACAGGGTAGGTCAGCCCCAGCATTTT. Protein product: CASSPDRVGQPQHF.

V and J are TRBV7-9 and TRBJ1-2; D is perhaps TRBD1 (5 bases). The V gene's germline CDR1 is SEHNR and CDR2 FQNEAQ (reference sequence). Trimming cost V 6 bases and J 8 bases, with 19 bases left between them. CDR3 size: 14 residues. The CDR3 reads CASSLRDLAQGYTF. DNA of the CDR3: TGTGCCAGCAGTCTCAGGGATTTGGCTCAGGGCTACACCTTC.

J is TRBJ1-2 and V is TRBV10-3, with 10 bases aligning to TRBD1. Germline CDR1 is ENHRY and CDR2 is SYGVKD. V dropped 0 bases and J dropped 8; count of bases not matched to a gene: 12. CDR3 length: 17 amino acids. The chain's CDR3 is CAISESIRDRGSGGYTF. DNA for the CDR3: TGTGCCATCAGTGAGTCGATCCGGGACAGGGGATCTGGAGGCTACACCTTC.

CDR3 residues: CASSIPSGTGYGYTF. CDR3 coding DNA: TGTGCCAGCAGTATTCCCTCCGGGACGGGCTATGGCTACACCTTC. The V and J genes are TRBV28 and TRBJ1-2; D may be TRBD1 (5 bases). V dropped 5 bases and J dropped 4 bases, with 17 bases sitting between them. This CDR3 contains 15 residues. Germline assignment: CDR1 MDHEN and CDR2 SYDVKM.

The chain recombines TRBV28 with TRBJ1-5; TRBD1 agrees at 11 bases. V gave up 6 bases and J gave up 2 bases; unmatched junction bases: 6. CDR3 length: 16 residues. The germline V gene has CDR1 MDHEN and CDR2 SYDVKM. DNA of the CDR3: TGTGCCAGCAGACTCGGGACAGGGGGTGGCAATCAGCCCCAGCATTTT. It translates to CASRLGTGGGNQPQHF.

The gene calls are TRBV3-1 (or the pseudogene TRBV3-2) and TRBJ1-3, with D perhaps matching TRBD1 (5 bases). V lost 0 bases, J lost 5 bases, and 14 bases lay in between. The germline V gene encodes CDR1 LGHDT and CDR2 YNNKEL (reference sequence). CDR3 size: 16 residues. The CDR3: CASSQDPGINRNTIYF. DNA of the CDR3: TGTGCCAGCAGCCAAGACCCAGGGATTAATAGAAACACCATATATTTT.

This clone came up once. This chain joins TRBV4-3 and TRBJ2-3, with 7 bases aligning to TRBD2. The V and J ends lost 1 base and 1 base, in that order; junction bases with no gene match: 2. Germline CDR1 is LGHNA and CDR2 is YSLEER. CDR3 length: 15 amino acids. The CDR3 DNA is TGCGCCAGCAGCCAAGGGGGACTACGCACAGATACGCAGTATTTT. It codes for CASSQGGLRTDTQYF.

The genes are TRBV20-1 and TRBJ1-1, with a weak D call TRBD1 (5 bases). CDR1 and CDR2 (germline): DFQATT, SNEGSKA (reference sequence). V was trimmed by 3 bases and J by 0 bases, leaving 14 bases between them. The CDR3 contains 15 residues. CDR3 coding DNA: TGCAGTGCTAGTCGACAGAGAAGTATGAACACTGAAGCTTTCTTT. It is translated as CSASRQRSMNTEAFF.

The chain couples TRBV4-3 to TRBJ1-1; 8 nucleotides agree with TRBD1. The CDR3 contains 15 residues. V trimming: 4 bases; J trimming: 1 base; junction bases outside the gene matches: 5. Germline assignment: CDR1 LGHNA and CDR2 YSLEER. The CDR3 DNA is TGCGCCAGCAGCCCCGGGACAGGTTGGAACACTGAAGCTTTCTTT. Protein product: CASSPGTGWNTEAFF.

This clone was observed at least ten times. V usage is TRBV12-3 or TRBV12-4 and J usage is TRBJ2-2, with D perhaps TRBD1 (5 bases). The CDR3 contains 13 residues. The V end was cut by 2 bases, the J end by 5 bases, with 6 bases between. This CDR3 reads CASSLKGTGELFF. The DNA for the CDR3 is TGTGCCAGCAGTTTAAAGGGGACCGGGGAGCTGTTTTTT.

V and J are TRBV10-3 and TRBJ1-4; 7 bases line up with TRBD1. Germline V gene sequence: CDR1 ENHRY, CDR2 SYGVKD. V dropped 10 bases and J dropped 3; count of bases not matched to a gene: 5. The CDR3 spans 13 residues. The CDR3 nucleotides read TGTGCCACCGAGACAGGGCCTAATGAAAAACTGTTTTTT. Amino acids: CATETGPNEKLFF.

The chain's CDR3 is CASGQLEETQYF. The DNA for the CDR3 is TGTGCCAGCGGACAGCTAGAAGAGACCCAGTACTTC. This sequence joins TRBV14 and TRBJ2-5, with D possibly TRBD1 on 6 matching bases. V was cut by 8 bases and J by 3 bases, with 10 bases left in between. Germline V gene lookup returns CDR1 SGHDN and CDR2 FVKESK. The CDR3 has 12 residues.

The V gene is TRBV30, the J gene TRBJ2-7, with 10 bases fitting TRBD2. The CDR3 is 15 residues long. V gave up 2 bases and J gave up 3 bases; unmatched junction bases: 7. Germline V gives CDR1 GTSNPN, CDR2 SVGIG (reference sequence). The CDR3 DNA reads TGTGCCTGGAGTCCCCAACTAGCGGGGAACTACGAGCAGTACTTC. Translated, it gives CAWSPQLAGNYEQYF.

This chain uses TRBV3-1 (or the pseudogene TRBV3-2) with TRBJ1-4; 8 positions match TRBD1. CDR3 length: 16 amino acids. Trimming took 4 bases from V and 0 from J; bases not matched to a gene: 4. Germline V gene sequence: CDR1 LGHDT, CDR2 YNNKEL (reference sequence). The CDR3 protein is CASSRGQGTTNEKLFF. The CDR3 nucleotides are TGTGCCAGCAGCCGTGGACAGGGCACAACTAATGAAAAACTGTTTTTT.

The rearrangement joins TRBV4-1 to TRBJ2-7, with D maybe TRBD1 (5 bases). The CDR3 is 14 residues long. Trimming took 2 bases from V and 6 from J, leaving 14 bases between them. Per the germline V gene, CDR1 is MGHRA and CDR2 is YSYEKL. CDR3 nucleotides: TGCGCCAGCAGCCAAATTCAGGGAATGAGCGAGCAGTACTTC. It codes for CASSQIQGMSEQYF.

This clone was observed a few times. The CDR3 sequence is CASSLDHLEVSTEAFF. Written as DNA, the CDR3 is TGCGCCAGCAGCCTAGACCACCTGGAGGTTTCCACTGAAGCTTTCTTT. The rearrangement joins TRBV5-1 to TRBJ1-1, with D uncertain. The V gene lost 4 bases and the J gene lost 4 bases, with 20 bases spanning the gap. The germline V gene encodes CDR1 SGHRS and CDR2 YFSETQ. The CDR3 consists of 16 residues.

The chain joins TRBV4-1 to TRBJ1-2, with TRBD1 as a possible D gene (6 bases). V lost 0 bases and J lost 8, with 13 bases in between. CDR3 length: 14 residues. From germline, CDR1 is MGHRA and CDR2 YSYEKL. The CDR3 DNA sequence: TGCGCCAGCAGCCAAGATTTGGGGGCAGGGGGCTACACCTTC. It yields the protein CASSQDLGAGGYTF.

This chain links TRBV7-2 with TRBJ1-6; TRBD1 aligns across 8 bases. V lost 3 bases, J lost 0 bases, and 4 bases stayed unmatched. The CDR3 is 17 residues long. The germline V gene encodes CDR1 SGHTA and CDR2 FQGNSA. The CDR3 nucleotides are TGTGCCAGCAGCTTCCGACAGGGGAACTCCTATAATTCACCCCTCCACTTT. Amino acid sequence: CASSFRQGNSYNSPLHF.

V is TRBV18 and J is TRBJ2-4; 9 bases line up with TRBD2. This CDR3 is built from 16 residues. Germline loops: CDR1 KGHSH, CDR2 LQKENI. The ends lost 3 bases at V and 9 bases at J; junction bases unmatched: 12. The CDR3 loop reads CASSPRGLAGSSIQYF. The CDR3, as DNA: TGTGCCAGCTCACCGAGGGGACTAGCCGGGAGTAGCATTCAGTACTTC.

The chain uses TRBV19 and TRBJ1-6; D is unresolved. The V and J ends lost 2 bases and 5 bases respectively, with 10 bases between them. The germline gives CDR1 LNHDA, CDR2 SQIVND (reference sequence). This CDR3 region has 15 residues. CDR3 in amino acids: CASSIPGRDNSPLHF. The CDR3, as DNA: TGTGCCAGTAGTATACCCGGACGGGATAATTCACCCCTCCACTTT. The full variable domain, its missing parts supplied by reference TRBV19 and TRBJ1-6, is DGGITQSPKYLFRKEGQNVTLSCEQNLNHDAMYWYRQDPGQGLRLIYYSQIVNDFQKGDIAEGYSVSREKKESFPLTVTSAQKNPTAFYLCASSIPGRDNSPLHFGNGTRLTVT.

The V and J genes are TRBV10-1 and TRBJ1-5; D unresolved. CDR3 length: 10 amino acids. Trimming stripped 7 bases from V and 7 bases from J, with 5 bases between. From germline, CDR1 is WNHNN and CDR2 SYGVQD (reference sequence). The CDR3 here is CASTIQPQHF. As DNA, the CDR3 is TGCGCCAGCACCATACAGCCCCAGCATTTT.

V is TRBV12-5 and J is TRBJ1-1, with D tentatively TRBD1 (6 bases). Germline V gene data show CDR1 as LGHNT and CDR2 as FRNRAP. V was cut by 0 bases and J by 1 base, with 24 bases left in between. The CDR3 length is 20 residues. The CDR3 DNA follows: TGTGCTAGTGGTTTGGTACTGGGGGCCGGTCCTACGGAAAAGAACACTGAAGCTTTCTTT. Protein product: CASGLVLGAGPTEKNTEAFF.

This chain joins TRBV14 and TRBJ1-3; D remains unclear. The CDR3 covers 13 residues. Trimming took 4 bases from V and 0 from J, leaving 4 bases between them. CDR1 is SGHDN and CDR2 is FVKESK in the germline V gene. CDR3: CASSLYSGNTIYF. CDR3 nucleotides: TGTGCCAGCAGCCTTTACTCTGGAAACACCATATATTTT.

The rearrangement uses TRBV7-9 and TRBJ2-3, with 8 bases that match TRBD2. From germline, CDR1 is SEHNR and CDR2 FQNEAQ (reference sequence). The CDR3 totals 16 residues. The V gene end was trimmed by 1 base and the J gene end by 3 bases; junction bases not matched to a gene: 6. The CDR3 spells CASSLVLLAETDTQYF. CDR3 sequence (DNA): TGTGCCAGCAGCTTAGTGTTACTAGCGGAAACAGATACGCAGTATTTT.

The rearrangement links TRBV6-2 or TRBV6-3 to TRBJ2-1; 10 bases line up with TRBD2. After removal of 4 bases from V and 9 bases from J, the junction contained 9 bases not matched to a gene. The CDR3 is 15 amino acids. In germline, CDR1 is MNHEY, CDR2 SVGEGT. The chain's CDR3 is CASSLAGGSFSEQFF. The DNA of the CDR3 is TGTGCCAGCAGTTTAGCGGGAGGTTCTTTTAGTGAGCAGTTCTTC.

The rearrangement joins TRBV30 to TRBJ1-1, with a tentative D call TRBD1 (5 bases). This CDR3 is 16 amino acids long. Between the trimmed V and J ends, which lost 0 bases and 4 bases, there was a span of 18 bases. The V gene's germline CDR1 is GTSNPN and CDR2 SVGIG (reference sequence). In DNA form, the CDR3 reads TGTGCCTGGAGTGTATTCAGGGTGCGACCGACCACTGAAGCTTTCTTT. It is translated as CAWSVFRVRPTTEAFF.

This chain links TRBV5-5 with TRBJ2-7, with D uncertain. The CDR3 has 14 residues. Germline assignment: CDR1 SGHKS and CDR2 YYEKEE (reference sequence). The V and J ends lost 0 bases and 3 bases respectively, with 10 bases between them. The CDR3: CASSLAVSSYEQYF. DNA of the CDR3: TGTGCCAGCAGCTTGGCCGTATCGAGCTACGAGCAGTACTTC. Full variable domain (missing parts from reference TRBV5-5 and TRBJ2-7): DAGVTQSPTHLIKTRGQQVTLRCSPISGHKSVSWYQQVLGQGPQFIFQYYEKEERGRGNFPDRFSARQFPNYSSELNVNALLLGDSALYLCASSLAVSSYEQYFGPGTRLTVT.

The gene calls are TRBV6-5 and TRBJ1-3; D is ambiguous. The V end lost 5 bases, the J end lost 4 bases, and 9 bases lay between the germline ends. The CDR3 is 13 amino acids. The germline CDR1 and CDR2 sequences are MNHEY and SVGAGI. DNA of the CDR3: TGTGCCAGCAGTAACGAGGCCGGAAACACCATATATTTT. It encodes CASSNEAGNTIYF.